This T cell receptor (beta chain) was found in a study of blood T cell repertoires in COVID-19. Produced via immunoSEQ multiplex PCR; TCRdb's table is partial and in-frame only. The sample yields about 210,000 clones, 70% to 90% seen once. Germline loops: CDR1 MNHEY, CDR2 SVGAGI. The CDR3 runs to 13 residues. Germline trimming cut 8 bases from V and 2 bases from J; bases unmatched to any gene: 3. This clone was detected once. This clonotype was obtained from a man aged 18 to 30 with active or convalescent COVID-19. The chain joins TRBV6-5 to TRBJ2-1; 7 positions match TRBD2. What was sequenced was peripheral blood. Here the CDR3 DNA reads TGTGCCAGCGGACTAGTCCCCTACAATGAGCAGTTCTTC. Its protein is CASGLVPYNEQFF.